What follows describes a single T cell receptor (beta chain). Its antigen is unidentified. Survey level was the resolution at which the v3.0 immunoSEQ assay ran. Method: immunoSEQ multiplex PCR; TCRdb's copy keeps in-frame clones and lacks some. Here the sample spans 20,000 or so clones, less than 85% being singletons. The entry originates in a study of long-term antiretroviral therapy in people with HIV. Study-wide findings and caveats: Increased diversity was seen after ART, yet it remained lower than in transplant donor controls. Information on adherence to ART, viral resistance or therapy changes was unavailable. Repertoires with HIV possessed tighter CDR3 length spans than those of controls.

In the United States, treatment was given to all participants with HIV. The TCR sequence derives from a woman aged 50 to 65 with HIV. Sample: unsorted PBMCs, taken 0.5 years before starting antiretroviral therapy.

Here the CDR3 reads CASSPSGTVNEKLFF. Written as DNA, the CDR3 is TGCGCCAGCAGCCCTTCCGGGACGGTGAATGAAAAACTGTTTTTT. This chain uses TRBV5-1 with TRBJ1-4, with a tentative D call TRBD1 (5 bases). Per germline, CDR1 SGHRS and CDR2 YFSETQ. V was trimmed by 4 bases and J by 5 bases, leaving 15 bases between them. The CDR3 spans 15 residues. Combining the CDR3 with reference TRBV5-1 and TRBJ1-4 gives the whole variable domain KAGVTQTPRYLIKTRGQQVTLSCSPISGHRSVSWYQQTPGQGLQFLFEYFSETQRNKGNFPGRFSGRQFSNSRSEMNVSTLELGDSALYLCASSPSGTVNEKLFFGSGTQLSVL.